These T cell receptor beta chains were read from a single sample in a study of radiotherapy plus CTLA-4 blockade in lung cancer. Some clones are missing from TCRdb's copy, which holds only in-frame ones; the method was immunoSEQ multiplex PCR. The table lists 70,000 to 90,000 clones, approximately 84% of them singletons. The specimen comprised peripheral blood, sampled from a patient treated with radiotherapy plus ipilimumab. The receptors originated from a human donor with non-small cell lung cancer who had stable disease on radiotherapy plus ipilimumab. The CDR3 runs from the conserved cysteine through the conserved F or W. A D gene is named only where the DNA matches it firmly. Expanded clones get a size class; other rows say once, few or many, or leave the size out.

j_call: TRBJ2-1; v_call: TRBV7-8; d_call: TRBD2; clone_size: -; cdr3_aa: CASSLWREASSYNEQFF; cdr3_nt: TGTGCCAGCAGCTTATGGCGGGAGGCCAGCTCCTACAATGAGCAGTTCTTC
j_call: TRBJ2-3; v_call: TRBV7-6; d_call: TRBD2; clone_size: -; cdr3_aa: CASSTTSGGPTDTQYF; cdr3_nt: TGTGCCAGCAGCACCACTAGCGGGGGCCCCACAGATACGCAGTATTTT
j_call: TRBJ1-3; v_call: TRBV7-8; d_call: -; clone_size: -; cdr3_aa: CASSLEAWAGPTSGNTIYF; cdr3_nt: TGTGCCAGCAGCTTAGAAGCTTGGGCGGGCCCTACCTCTGGAAACACCATATATTTT
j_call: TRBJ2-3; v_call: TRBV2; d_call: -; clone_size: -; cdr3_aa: CASSVAGSGTDTQYF; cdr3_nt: TGTGCCAGCAGTGTAGCAGGGAGCGGCACAGATACGCAGTATTTT
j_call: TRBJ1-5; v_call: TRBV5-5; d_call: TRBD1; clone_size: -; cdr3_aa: CASSRDRVDQPQHF; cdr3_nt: TGTGCCAGCAGTCGGGACAGGGTGGATCAGCCCCAGCATTTT
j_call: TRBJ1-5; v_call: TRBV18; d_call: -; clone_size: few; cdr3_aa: CASSPNLRNQPQHF; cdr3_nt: TGTGCCAGCTCACCCAACCTCCGCAATCAGCCCCAGCATTTT
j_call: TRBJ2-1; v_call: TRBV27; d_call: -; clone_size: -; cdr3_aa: CASSRRNSYNEQFF; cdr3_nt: TGTGCCAGCAGTCGGCGGAACTCCTACAATGAGCAGTTCTTC
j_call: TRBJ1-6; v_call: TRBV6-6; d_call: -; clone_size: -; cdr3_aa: CASKVNTGNNSPLHF; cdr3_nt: TGTGCCAGCAAGGTGAATACAGGGAATAATTCACCCCTCCACTTT
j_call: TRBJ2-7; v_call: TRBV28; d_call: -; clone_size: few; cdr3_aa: CASSFSGPAYEQYF; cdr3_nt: TGTGCCAGCAGTTTCTCAGGTCCAGCCTACGAGCAGTACTTC
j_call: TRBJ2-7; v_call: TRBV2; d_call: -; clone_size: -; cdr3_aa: CASKGGPAYEQYF; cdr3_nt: TGTGCCAGCAAGGGGGGGCCGGCCTACGAGCAGTACTTC
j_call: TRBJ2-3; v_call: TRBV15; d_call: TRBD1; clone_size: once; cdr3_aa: CATAGQGTDTQYF; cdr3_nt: TGTGCCACCGCGGGACAGGGAACAGATACGCAGTATTTT
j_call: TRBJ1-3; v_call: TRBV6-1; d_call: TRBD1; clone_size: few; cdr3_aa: CASTQGAGGNTIYF; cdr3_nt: TGTGCCAGCACTCAGGGGGCCGGGGGAAACACCATATATTTT
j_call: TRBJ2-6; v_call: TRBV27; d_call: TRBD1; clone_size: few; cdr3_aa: CASVGQGGVGANVLTF; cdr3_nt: TGTGCCAGCGTAGGACAGGGGGGGGTGGGGGCCAACGTCCTGACTTTC
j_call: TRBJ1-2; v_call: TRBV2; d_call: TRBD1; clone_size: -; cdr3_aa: CASILDRAGYTF; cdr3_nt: TGTGCCAGCATCTTAGACAGGGCCGGCTACACCTTC
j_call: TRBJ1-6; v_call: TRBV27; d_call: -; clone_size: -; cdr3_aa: CASRGDWGSPLHF; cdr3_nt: TGTGCCAGCAGGGGGGACTGGGGTTCACCCCTCCACTTT
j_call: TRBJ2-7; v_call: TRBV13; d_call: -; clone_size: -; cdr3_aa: CASSLGIYEQYF; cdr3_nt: TGTGCCAGCAGCTTAGGGATTTACGAGCAGTACTTC
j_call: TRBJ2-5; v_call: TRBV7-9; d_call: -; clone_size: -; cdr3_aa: CASSFRVGQETQYF; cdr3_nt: TGTGCCAGCAGTTTTAGGGTCGGGCAAGAGACCCAGTACTTC